This record covers a single T cell receptor (beta chain). Its cognate antigen is unknown. These data belong to a study of T cells after yellow fever vaccination. Overall study context: Any fraction with a low cell number was prepared using SMART-Seq v4 Ultra Low Input.

TCRdb re-called the 5' RACE reads through MiXCR, storing one row per CDR3 protein. The sample lists some 300,000 distinct CDR3 sequences; 7.5% to 9% were seen once. Study-wide findings and caveats: The secondary T-cell response peaked on day 5, not day 15, but was weaker. Relatively few clonotypes were ones that appeared in both CD4 and CD8 compartments.

Germline V gene sequence: CDR1 SQVTM, CDR2 ANQGSEA. This CDR3 region has 12 residues. V lost 6 bases, J lost 5 bases, and 5 bases stayed unmatched. The TCR was taken from a man younger than 35 who received the YFV17D yellow fever vaccine. The chain uses TRBV29-1 and TRBJ1-2; 8 positions match TRBD1. The source material was CD4+ T cells sorted from PBMCs, sampled 5 days after the yellow fever booster vaccination. CDR3 DNA: TGCAGCGTCGCTGGACAGGGATATGGCTACACCTTC. It specifies CSVAGQGYGYTF. The variable domain in full, with the rest retrieved from reference TRBV29-1 and TRBJ1-2, is SAVISQKPSRDICQRGTSLTIQCQVDSQVTMMFWYRQQPGQSLTLIATANQGSEATYESGFVIDKFPISRPNLTFSTLTVSNMSPEDSSIYLCSVAGQGYGYTFGSGTRLTVV.